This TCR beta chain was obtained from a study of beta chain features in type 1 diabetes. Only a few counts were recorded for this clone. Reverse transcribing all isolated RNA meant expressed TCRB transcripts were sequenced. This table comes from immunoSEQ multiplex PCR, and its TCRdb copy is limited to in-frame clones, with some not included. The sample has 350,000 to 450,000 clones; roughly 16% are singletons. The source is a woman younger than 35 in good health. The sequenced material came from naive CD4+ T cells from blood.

The CDR3 here is CASSPYSTSTDTQYF. In DNA form, the CDR3 reads TGTGCCAGCAGCCCCTACTCGACTAGCACAGATACGCAGTATTTT. This sequence joins TRBV7-2 and TRBJ2-3; D unclear. Germline V gene lookup returns CDR1 SGHTA and CDR2 FQGNSA. The V and J ends lost 5 bases and 0 bases respectively, with 12 bases between them. The CDR3 runs to 15 residues.